The 25 T cell receptor beta chains below come from one sample, sequenced in a study of blood T cells in healthy people across ages. Primed by a sample-barcoded 5' primer and a J-beta primer mix, a second PCR proceeded for 7 to 11 cycles. MiXCR, run by TCRdb on the 5' RACE reads, gives a single entry per CDR3 protein. The table records about 1.7 million distinct CDR3 sequences, 28% of them present only once. Input material: blood. These receptors came from a woman in her twenties or thirties in good health.

The chain uses TRBV2 and TRBJ1-2; possible D gene TRBD1, 5 bases. CDR1 and CDR2 from the germline V gene are SNHLY and FYNNEI. Between the trimmed V and J ends, which lost 7 bases and 4 bases, there was a span of 13 bases. This CDR3 is 13 amino acids long. The CDR3 region is CASMGRASYGYTF. In nucleotides, the CDR3 is TGTGCCAGCATGGGCAGGGCTTCCTATGGCTACACCTTC.

This clonotype was seen only a few times. The junction and the germline gene differ at one end; a read error may be behind it. The chain uses TRBV12-3 or TRBV12-4 and TRBJ1-2, with D perhaps matching TRBD1 (6 bases). The CDR3 extends over 13 amino acids. In DNA, the CDR3 is TGTGCCAGCAGTTTCACAGACAGTGGGGGCTGCACCTTC. Amino acid sequence: CASSFTDSGGCTF.

This clonotype was recorded only once. A clone one base away is much larger, so this may be a read error. The CDR3: CANSLWATRELDEQYF. CDR3 nucleotides: TGTGCCAACAGTTTATGGGCGACTAGGGAGTTGGACGAGCAGTACTTC. The chain links TRBV28 to TRBJ2-7, with D possibly matching TRBD2 (6 bases). This CDR3 spans 16 amino acids. CDR1 and CDR2 (germline): MDHEN, SYDVKM.

This clonotype has at least ten counts. CDR3 loop: CASSSLGTPSYNEQFF. CDR3 in DNA: TGTGCCAGCAGCTCCCTGGGAACGCCCTCCTACAATGAGCAGTTCTTC. The chain joins TRBV7-9 to TRBJ2-1; no definite D call. Germline V gives CDR1 SEHNR, CDR2 FQNEAQ (reference sequence). CDR3 size: 16 residues. Deletions cut 4 bases from V and 0 bases from J, with 13 bases between.

The chain links TRBV20-1 to TRBJ1-2; tentative D call: TRBD1 (5 bases). The CDR3 has 9 amino acids. Trimming removed 6 bases from V and 12 bases from J, with 11 bases in between. The V gene's germline CDR1 is DFQATT and CDR2 SNEGSKA (reference sequence). CDR3 amino acids: CSAGGKNTF. The CDR3 region has the DNA TGCAGTGCCGGGGGGAAGAACACCTTC.

This clonotype was seen at least ten times. V usage is TRBV7-2 and J usage is TRBJ2-5, with D possibly being TRBD1 or TRBD2 (5 bases each). CDR3 length: 16 amino acids. The germline gives CDR1 SGHTA, CDR2 FQGNSA. Trimming left V 5 bases short and J 1 base short, with 17 bases between. This CDR3 is CASSETGTRVQETQYF. In nucleotides, the CDR3 is TGTGCCAGCAGCGAGACCGGGACGCGCGTCCAAGAGACCCAGTACTTC.

With regard to this clonotype: This may be a read error, as it is one base from a much larger clone. The J gene is TRBJ2-5, the V gene TRBV28; D perhaps matches TRBD1 (6 bases). Germline V gene lookup returns CDR1 MDHEN and CDR2 SYDVKM. The CDR3 spans 16 residues. CDR3 DNA sequence: TGTGGCAGCAGGAAACTCCGGGACACCCAGGAGAAGACCCAGTACTTC. It translates to CGSRKLRDTQEKTQYF.

The rearrangement uses TRBV7-9 and TRBJ2-1, with 11 positions matching TRBD2. Germline assignment: CDR1 SEHNR and CDR2 FQNEAQ (reference sequence). V was pared by 6 bases and J by 6 bases, with 7 bases of the junction left unmatched. The CDR3 sequence is 15 residues long. The CDR3 DNA reads TGTGCCAGCAGTAAGCTGACTAGCGGGGTCAATGAGCAGTTCTTC. Its translation: CASSKLTSGVNEQFF.

This chain connects TRBV5-1 to TRBJ2-3; 12 bases are a match to TRBD2. V dropped 3 bases and J dropped 1; count of bases not matched to a gene: 12. Germline CDR1 reads SGHRS; CDR2 reads YFSETQ. The CDR3 has 19 amino acids. DNA of the CDR3: TGCGCCAGCAGCTCCGGACTAGCGGGGTCTCTAGGGGGCACAGATACGCAGTATTTT. As protein: CASSSGLAGSLGGTDTQYF.

This clonotype was picked up a small number of times. This may arise from a read error, as a much more abundant clone is one base away. V is TRBV15 and J is TRBJ2-7; 13 positions agree with TRBD2. CDR1 is LNHNV, CDR2 YYDKDF, per germline (reference sequence). V trimming: 2 bases; J trimming: 7 bases; junction bases outside the gene matches: 11. This CDR3 contains 17 residues. For the CDR3, the DNA is TGTGCCACCAGCAGATATGGAAGGACTAGCGGGGGCAATGAGCAGTACTTC. Its translation is CATSRYGRTSGGNEQYF.

This clonotype was counted a few times. This chain uses TRBV12-3 or TRBV12-4 with TRBJ1-1; the D is unclear. CDR3 size: 14 residues. Trimming shortened V by 3 bases and J by 1 base, and 9 bases separated the two germline ends. CDR3 sequence: CASSLQVPNTEAFF. The CDR3 bases are TGTGCCAGCAGTTTGCAGGTCCCGAACACTGAAGCTTTCTTT.

This CDR3 reads CASSAGTETQYF. In DNA, the CDR3 is TGTGCCAGCAGTGCTGGAACGGAGACCCAGTACTTC. The genes are TRBV2 and TRBJ2-5; no clear D gene. The V gene's germline CDR1 is SNHLY and CDR2 FYNNEI. With 4 bases removed from V and 5 bases from J, the gap between germline ends came to 8 bases. This CDR3 has 12 amino acids.

This rearrangement joins TRBV5-1 to TRBJ1-1; D perhaps matches TRBD1 (5 bases). The CDR3 has 16 amino acids. CDR1 is SGHRS and CDR2 is YFSETQ in the germline V gene. V was clipped by 0 bases and J by 0 bases, with 12 bases between them. DNA of the CDR3: TGCGCCAGCAGCTTGGAGGGACGGCATATGAACACTGAAGCTTTCTTT. This codes for CASSLEGRHMNTEAFF.

The rearrangement uses TRBV12-3 or TRBV12-4 and TRBJ1-5; D unresolved. This CDR3 is built from 13 residues. The V and J ends lost 6 bases and 4 bases respectively, with 10 bases between them. The CDR3 here is CASRPRPNQPQHF. The CDR3 coding sequence is TGTGCCAGCAGACCCCGACCGAATCAGCCCCAGCATTTT.

This clonotype was seen only a few times. The chain recombines TRBV29-1 with TRBJ2-5; 7 bases align to TRBD2. CDR3 length: 10 residues. V was pared by 7 bases and J by 11 bases, with 7 bases of the junction left unmatched. Germline V CDR1 and CDR2: SQVTM, ANQGSEA. CDR3 DNA: TGCAGCGGGGGGGGGGAAGCGCAGTACTTC. This gives the protein CSGGGEAQYF.

Note on this clonotype: A much larger clone sits a single nucleotide away, making a read error possible. The CDR3 loop reads CASSSSEPSNQPQHF. The CDR3 DNA reads as TGTGCCAGCAGCTCCTCCGAGCCTAGCAATCAGCCCCAGCATTTT. This chain links TRBV7-9 with TRBJ1-5; D gene uncertain. The V end lost 4 bases, the J end lost 0 bases, and 10 bases lay between the germline ends. Per the germline V gene, CDR1 is SEHNR and CDR2 is FQNEAQ (reference sequence). The CDR3 has 15 residues.

The rearrangement uses TRBV4-3 and TRBJ1-1; D is unclear. From germline, CDR1 is LGHNA and CDR2 YSLEER. Between the trimmed V and J ends, which lost 0 bases and 6 bases, there was a span of 11 bases. The CDR3 is 14 residues long. CDR3 nucleotide sequence: TGCGCCAGCAGCCAAGACCCCGGTAGGGCTGAAGCTTTCTTT. It encodes CASSQDPGRAEAFF.

This rearrangement joins TRBV12-3 or TRBV12-4 to TRBJ1-2; 7 nucleotides match TRBD1. With 2 bases clipped from V and 2 bases from J, the junction kept 11 bases outside the gene matches. The CDR3 loop spans 17 amino acids. CDR3 coding DNA: TGTGCCAGCAGTTTAAGGCAGGGGGGATCGAAAAACTATGGCTACACCTTC. Its translation is CASSLRQGGSKNYGYTF.

This clonotype was seen many times. The chain carries TRBV29-1 and TRBJ2-5; D gene ambiguous. This CDR3 region has 10 residues. V gave up 7 bases and J gave up 1 base, with 4 bases separating them. CDR1 is SQVTM and CDR2 is ANQGSEA in the germline V gene. The CDR3 DNA follows: TGCAGCGGGGTCCAAGAGACCCAGTACTTC. It is translated as CSGVQETQYF.

The rearrangement links TRBV5-1 to TRBJ2-2; TRBD2 might be the D (6 bases). There are 15 residues in the CDR3. The V gene lost 2 bases and the J gene lost 1 base, with 9 bases spanning the gap. Germline CDR1 is SGHRS and CDR2 is YFSETQ. The CDR3 DNA reads TGCGCCAGCAGCTTCTATAGCGGGAACACCGGGGAGCTGTTTTTT. Amino acid sequence: CASSFYSGNTGELFF.

This clonotype was seen more than once but under ten times. The rearrangement joins TRBV4-1 to TRBJ1-1; 8 positions match TRBD1. The V and J ends lost 4 bases and 4 bases, in that order; junction bases with no gene match: 5. CDR1 and CDR2 from the germline V gene are MGHRA and YSYEKL. The CDR3 loop spans 14 amino acids. CDR3 DNA sequence: TGCGCCAGCAGCCGTCAGGGGGCAGCCACTGAAGCTTTCTTT. Translated: CASSRQGAATEAFF.

This chain joins TRBV2 and TRBJ2-1; 10 nucleotides align to TRBD2. Trimming removed 6 bases from V and 4 bases from J; junction bases left unmatched: 12. The CDR3 is made up of 17 amino acids. Germline-derived CDR1 and CDR2 are SNHLY and FYNNEI. CDR3 coding DNA: TGTGCCAGCAGGCCCCTGCGAGCGGGGGGGTTGTACAATGAGCAGTTCTTC. It translates to CASRPLRAGGLYNEQFF.

This clonotype occurred many times. At one end, the junction sequence differs from germline, possibly due to a read error. The V gene is TRBV5-1, the J gene TRBJ2-7; 11 nucleotides match TRBD2. The CDR3 has 15 amino acids. The V gene's germline CDR1 is SGHRS and CDR2 YFSETQ. The CDR3 DNA reads as TGTGCCAGCAGTTTTAGCGGGGGGGCCTCCTACGAGCAGTACTTC. It translates to CASSFSGGASYEQYF. Filled out from reference TRBV5-1 and TRBJ2-7, the complete variable domain reads KAGVTQTPRYLIKTRGQQVTLSCSPISGHRSVSWYQQTPGQGLQFLFEYFSETQRNKGNFPGRFSGRQFSNSRSEMNVSTLELGDSALYLCASSFSGGASYEQYFGPGTRLTVT.

Comments on this clonotype: The junction shows a germline mismatch at one end, possibly a read error. J is TRBJ1-3 and V is TRBV10-3; 8 nucleotides agree with TRBD1. This CDR3 is 14 amino acids long. Germline lookup yields CDR1 ENHRY and CDR2 SYGVKD. CDR3 amino acids: CVISRDRSGDTIYF. The CDR3 region has the DNA TGTGTCATCAGCAGGGACAGGTCGGGAGACACCATATATTTT.

This clonotype has a count of ten or more. V gene TRBV7-3 combines with J gene TRBJ2-7, with 8 nucleotides matching TRBD1. The germline gives CDR1 SGHTA, CDR2 FQGTGA. The length of the CDR3 is 12 residues. The V segment lost 4 bases and the J segment 6 bases; nucleotides outside the gene matches: 2. The CDR3 bases are TGTGCCAGCAGCTCAGGACAGGGCGAGCAGTACTTC. Encoded protein: CASSSGQGEQYF.